These 28 T cell receptor beta chains came from one sample sequenced in a study of tumor-infiltrating lymphocytes in primary liver carcinoma. Co-extracted RNA and DNA came from approximately 20-30 mg of unsorted bulk tissue. TCR beta cDNA came from 400 to 500 ng total RNA, primed with a constant-region primer. Library construction for TCR beta comprised three nested multiplex PCR rounds performed with slightly modified ARM-PCR. The opening two PCR rounds, 10 cycles each, paired TRBV1-TRBV30 forward primers with a C-beta reverse primer. MiXCR, applied by TCRdb to the multiplex PCR reads, yields one record per CDR3 protein. The sample has fewer than 250,000 distinct CDR3 sequences, around 81% seen once. Source material: tumor tissue from primary liver carcinoma. The receptor set was obtained from a man in his forties with primary liver carcinoma and hepatitis B virus infection.

To note about this clonotype: One end of the junction fails to match germline, which may point to a read error. The CDR3 loop is CATSQDRTGWGYTF. CDR3 coding DNA: TGTGCCACCAGCCAAGATCGAACTGGCTGGGGCTACACCTTC. This chain uses TRBV4-2 with TRBJ1-2; no definite D call. From germline, CDR1 is LGHNA and CDR2 YNFKEQ. CDR3 length: 14 amino acids.

V usage is TRBV28 and J usage is TRBJ2-3; D possibly uses TRBD1 or TRBD2 (6 bases each). Germline V lookup: CDR1 MDHEN, CDR2 SYDVKM. The V end lost 10 bases, the J end lost 0 bases, and 14 bases lay between the germline ends. This CDR3 comprises 14 residues. In DNA form, the CDR3 reads TGTGCCAACAGCCTAGGGGGGAGCACAGATACGCAGTATTTT. Protein: CANSLGGSTDTQYF.

Concerning this clonotype itself: The junction does not match germline at one end; this may be a read error. The chain's CDR3 is CVSSQDGGYQENQYF. CDR3 sequence (DNA): TGTGTCAGCAGCCAAGATGGGGGGTACCAAGAGAACCAGTACTTC. This chain links TRBV14 with TRBJ2-5; D perhaps matches TRBD2 (6 bases). CDR3 length: 15 amino acids. Germline-derived CDR1 and CDR2 are SGHDN and FVKESK.

The chain has TRBV6-1 and TRBJ2-1; D tentatively fits TRBD1 or TRBD2 (6 bases each). The CDR3 totals 14 residues. Per germline, CDR1 MNHNS and CDR2 SASEGT. V lost 8 bases and J lost 3, with 14 bases in between. CDR3 amino acids: CASELGGYYNEQFF. The DNA of the CDR3 is TGTGCCAGCGAATTGGGGGGCTACTACAATGAGCAGTTCTTC.

This chain joins TRBV11-1 and TRBJ2-7; D is possibly TRBD2 (6 bases). V lost 4 bases to trimming and J lost 10 bases, with 23 bases between them. Germline V lookup: CDR1 SGHAT, CDR2 FQDESV (reference sequence). The CDR3 is 15 residues long. The CDR3 loop reads CASSSSRDSSYVQYF. Written as DNA, the CDR3 is TGTGCCAGCAGCTCATCCCGGGACTCCTCCTATGTACAGTACTTC.

A word on this clonotype: The germline gene is not matched at one end of the junction; a read error may be the cause. The CDR3 here is CASSYQLGDEQYF. For the CDR3, the DNA is TGTGCCAGCAGTTACCAATTGGGCGATGAGCAGTATTTC. V gene TRBV6-2 or TRBV6-3 combines with J gene TRBJ2-1; the D is unclear. Germline CDR1 is MNHEY and CDR2 is SVGEGT. This CDR3 region has 13 residues.

Comment on this clonotype: A junction end diverges from the germline sequence, so it may reflect a read error. Written as DNA, the CDR3 is TGTGCCACCAGCAGGACACTGGTTTCATCCCTCCACTTT. This codes for CATSRTLVSSLHF. This chain uses TRBV11-1 with TRBJ1-6; perhaps TRBD1 as D (5 bases). Germline loops: CDR1 SGHAT, CDR2 FQDESV (reference sequence). The length of the CDR3 is 13 residues.

Details on this clonotype: Germline is not matched at one junction end, which may reflect a read error. V usage is TRBV12-3 or TRBV12-4 and J usage is TRBJ1-5, with D unresolved. The CDR3 spans 14 residues. As DNA, the CDR3 is TGTGCTAGCAGTTTTCGGCTGATCAATCAGCCCCAGCATTTT. Amino acid sequence: CASSFRLINQPQHF.

As to this clonotype: Compared with germline, one end of the junction differs, possibly owing to a read error. The V call is TRBV4-2, the J call TRBJ2-5, with 11 bases identical to TRBD2. CDR3 length: 18 amino acids. The germline V gene has CDR1 LGHNA and CDR2 YNFKEQ. This CDR3 reads CASSLTTSGKAGSETQYF. CDR3 coding DNA: TGTGCCAGCAGCCTAACGACTAGCGGGAAGGCCGGCTCGGAGACCCAGTACTTT.

Only one count was recorded for this clonotype. The V gene is TRBV6-2 or TRBV6-3, the J gene TRBJ2-7; D ambiguous. This CDR3 region has 16 residues. Trimming stripped 5 bases from V and 0 bases from J, with 17 bases between. CDR1 MNHEY and CDR2 SVGEGT come from the germline V gene. CDR3 DNA: TGTGCCAGCAGTAGTGGGCGGAGCTTCAGCTCCTACGAGCAGTACTTC. Encoded protein: CASSSGRSFSSYEQYF.

Concerning this clonotype itself: Because it lacks the conserved phenylalanine or tryptophan at the end, this CDR3 is likely a read error. V and J are TRBV29-1 and TRBJ2-5; 7 nucleotides line up with TRBD1. This CDR3 has 12 residues. The germline V gene encodes CDR1 SQVTM and CDR2 ANQGSEA. J gave up 5 bases and V 6 bases, and 6 bases lay outside the gene matches. The CDR3 sequence: CSVWGTVETQYC. CDR3 coding DNA: TGCAGCGTGTGGGGGACAGTGGAGACCCAGTACTGC.

The DNA for the CDR3 is TGTGCCGGCAACTTAGACCTGAACACTGAAGCTTTCTTT. Translating gives CAGNLDLNTEAFF. This sequence joins TRBV11-2 and TRBJ1-1; D remains unclear. CDR1 and CDR2 (germline): SGHAT, FQNNGV. The CDR3 length is 13 residues. Trimming pared 11 bases from V and 0 bases from J, leaving 13 bases between. Drawing the rest from reference TRBV11-2 and TRBJ1-1, the complete variable domain is EAGVAQSPRYKIIEKRQSVAFWCNPISGHATLYWYQQILGQGPKLLIQFQNNGVVDDSQLPKDRFSAERLKGVDSTLKIQPAKLEDSAVYLCAGNLDLNTEAFFGQGTRLTVV.

Concerning this clonotype: The conserved closing phenylalanine or tryptophan is absent in this CDR3, likely reflecting a read error. DNA of the CDR3: TGTGCCAGCAGTGTGGATAGGGAGAATGAAAAACTGTTTTGT. It specifies CASSVDRENEKLFC. This rearrangement joins TRBV6-1 to TRBJ1-4, with D unclear. The germline gives CDR1 MNHNS, CDR2 SASEGT. The CDR3 runs 14 residues. V lost 4 bases and J 5 bases, leaving 11 bases between the germline ends.

A word on this clonotype: Lacking the conserved final phenylalanine or tryptophan, this CDR3 likely reflects a read error. It is unclear where the CDR3 begins or ends on the DNA, so no DNA is shown, and the CDR3 is as TCRdb lists it. The chain links TRBV29-1 to TRBJ1-1. CDR1 and CDR2 from the germline V gene are SQVTM and ANQGSEA. The CDR3 comprises 13 residues, both ends counted. The CDR3 reads CSAQSQKNTEVFL.

Of note for this clonotype: Since the CDR3 does not end with the conserved phenylalanine or tryptophan, this likely comes from a read error. J is TRBJ1-1 and V is TRBV6-2 or TRBV6-3, with 7 nucleotides matching TRBD1. Germline V gives CDR1 MNHEY, CDR2 SVGEGT. The CDR3 has 13 amino acids. CDR3 nucleotide sequence: TGTACCAGCAGGGGACAGAGGTTGGTTGAAGCTTTCCTT. This translates into CTSRGQRLVEAFL.

Remarks on this clonotype: The junction and the germline gene differ at one end; a read error may be behind it. This chain connects TRBV6-2 or TRBV6-3 to TRBJ2-7, with 7 bases identical to TRBD2. In germline, CDR1 is MNHEY, CDR2 SVGEGT. The CDR3 extends over 16 amino acids. CDR3 sequence reads: CTSKPGGPTSTYEQYF. CDR3 bases: TGTACCAGCAAACCGGGAGGCCCCACCTCCACATACGAGCAGTACTTC.

To note about this clonotype: An end of the junction does not agree with germline; a read error may underlie this. The chain has TRBV5-1 and TRBJ2-5; TRBD2 agrees at 8 bases. CDR1 and CDR2 from the germline V gene are SGHRS and YFSETQ. The CDR3 runs to 15 residues. The CDR3 DNA reads TGCGCCAGCATCCTACCCCCGGGACTAGTAGAGAGCCAGTACTTC. Its translation: CASILPPGLVESQYF.

The sample holds a few counts of this clonotype. A much larger clone differs by one base, so this may be a read error. The rearrangement links TRBV5-4 to TRBJ2-7, with D unresolved. Germline assignment: CDR1 SGHNT and CDR2 YYREEE (reference sequence). Trimming removed 6 bases at V and 5 bases at J, with 18 bases between. The CDR3 has 14 amino acids. The DNA of the CDR3 is TGTGCCAGCAACTCTAACCAAGAAGGGAACGAGCAGTACTTC. Residues: CASNSNQEGNEQYF.

This clonotype was detected a few times. A much bigger clone sits one base away, suggesting this may be a read error. This rearrangement joins TRBV11-2 to TRBJ2-2; TRBD2 agrees at 11 bases. V lost 8 bases, J lost 3 bases, and 14 bases stayed unmatched. CDR1 is SGHAT and CDR2 is FQNNGV in the germline V gene. The CDR3 runs 18 residues. The CDR3 sequence is CASGWDAPGLADTGELFF. The CDR3 DNA sequence: TGTGCCAGCGGCTGGGACGCCCCGGGACTAGCGGACACCGGGGAGCTGTTTTTT.

This clonotype occurred a few times. The rearrangement links TRBV28 to TRBJ1-2; D is uncertain. The V end was cut by 6 bases, the J end by 1 base, with 3 bases between. The CDR3 covers 11 residues. CDR1 is MDHEN, CDR2 SYDVKM, per germline. CDR3 sequence (DNA): TGTGCCAGCAGCTTTAACTATGGCTACACCTTC. It encodes CASSFNYGYTF.

V gene TRBV11-3 combines with J gene TRBJ2-3; the match to TRBD2 covers 13 bases. This CDR3 spans 15 amino acids. Germline V lookup: CDR1 SGHNT, CDR2 YENEEA. The junction had 4 bases not matched to a gene; V was cut back by 5 bases and J by 5 bases. For the CDR3, the DNA is TGTGCCAGCAGCCCCGGACTAGCGGGAGTAGATACGCAGTATTTT. This sequence encodes CASSPGLAGVDTQYF.

The rearrangement links TRBV6-2 or TRBV6-3 to TRBJ2-5; D might be TRBD2 (5 bases). V lost 6 bases and J 11 bases, leaving 16 bases between the germline ends. The CDR3 totals 12 residues. Germline CDR1 is MNHEY and CDR2 is SVGEGT. This CDR3 is CASRPGLDTQYF. DNA for the CDR3: TGTGCCAGCAGACCGGGATTAGATACTCAGTACTTC.

The chain recombines TRBV19 with TRBJ1-1; D gene unclear. Trimming cost V 8 bases and J 0 bases, with 16 bases left between them. The germline V gene encodes CDR1 LNHDA and CDR2 SQIVND (reference sequence). This CDR3 is 15 amino acids long. This CDR3 reads CASFHTPNMNTEAFF. CDR3 DNA: TGTGCCAGTTTCCACACACCTAACATGAACACTGAAGCTTTCTTT.

This clonotype has a handful of counts. J is TRBJ2-5 and V is TRBV7-2, with D possibly matching TRBD2 (6 bases). The CDR3 runs to 15 residues. V was clipped by 1 base and J by 2 bases, with 11 bases between them. Germline loops: CDR1 SGHTA, CDR2 FQGNSA. In DNA form, the CDR3 reads TGTGCCAGCAGCTTAGTCGGGAGAGCTCAAGAGACCCAGTACTTC. This sequence encodes CASSLVGRAQETQYF.

This clonotype was seen only once. The rearrangement uses TRBV6-2 or TRBV6-3 and TRBJ2-1; 8 bases fit TRBD1. The CDR3 is made up of 15 amino acids. Per the germline V gene, CDR1 is MNHEY and CDR2 is SVGEGT. The V and J ends lost 9 bases and 5 bases, in that order; junction bases with no gene match: 12. CDR3 sequence: CARMSTGGSHNEQFF. In DNA, the CDR3 is TGTGCCAGAATGTCTACAGGGGGATCGCACAATGAGCAGTTCTTC.

This clonotype was detected many times. This may be a read error, as it is one base from a much larger clone. V and J are TRBV12-3 or TRBV12-4 and TRBJ1-4; D unresolved. The CDR3 totals 13 residues. The CDR3 sequence: CTSSLLGDEKLFF. The CDR3 nucleotides are TGTACCAGCAGTCTCCTTGGTGATGAAAAACTGTTTTTT.

On this clonotype itself: Its ends do not fully match the called genes, so a read error is possible. This rearrangement joins TRBV6-1 to TRBJ2-6; possible D gene TRBD2, 7 bases. Germline CDR1 and CDR2: MNHNS and SASEGT. The CDR3 length is 15 residues. In DNA, the CDR3 is TGTGCCAGCAGTCCCCGGGGGGCTGGGGCCAACGTCCCGACTTTC. Translation gives CASSPRGAGANVPTF.

This clonotype was detected a few times. Being one base from a much bigger clone, this may be a read error. The chain has TRBV6-2 or TRBV6-3 and TRBJ1-2, with D tentatively TRBD1 (6 bases). Germline CDR1 reads MNHEY; CDR2 reads SVGEGT. This CDR3 contains 14 residues. The CDR3 here is CASRTPAQGYGHTF. CDR3 bases: TGTGCCAGCAGAACCCCGGCGCAGGGGTATGGCCACACCTTC.